Below, one T cell receptor beta chain is given with its context. Its antigen is undetermined. The data derive from a study of identical twins. Everyone who gave samples was a healthy Caucasian. A universal primer site was incorporated via template switching, and the cDNA contained unique molecular identifiers. MiXCR, run by TCRdb on the 5' RACE reads, gives a single entry per CDR3 protein. Of 1.5 million to 2 million distinct CDR3 sequences listed, 32% are singletons. V was pared by 6 bases and J by 0 bases, with 15 bases of the junction left unmatched. This CDR3 has 18 residues. The germline CDR1 and CDR2 sequences are SGDLS and YYNGEE. Study-wide results and caveats: There was more out-of-frame TCR alpha sharing in monozygotic twins than models estimated.

V is TRBV9 and J is TRBJ1-5; the match to TRBD1 covers 7 bases. The sequence was obtained from a newborn girl in good health. Sequenced material: cord blood. The CDR3 DNA reads TGTGCCAGCAATTCCCTCAGGGGGATGGCTTATAGCAATCAGCCCCAGCATTTT. Translation: CASNSLRGMAYSNQPQHF.